The T cell receptor (beta chain) under discussion was sequenced for a study of cytomegalovirus exposure and HLA in healthy donors. In the study overall: Across a few hundred genotyped donors, around 82% landed in the Caucasian-associated ancestry cluster.

The study, taken as a whole, reports: Based on reports, TCR beta sequences accurately predicted HLA-A and HLA-B alleles for most subjects. Testing in vitro showed a few CMV-associated chains specific for CMV antigens.

The primer mix had 60 Vbeta and 13 Jbeta primers. Under the authors' procedure: Around 76 million unique TCR beta chains, 10 million to 14 million shared, were counted in a later analysis. Produced via immunoSEQ multiplex PCR; TCRdb's table is partial and in-frame only. V, J and clone size are taken as reported in that table, and D and trimming were inferred from the DNA itself. The table has over 150,000 clones, around 80% seen once. The CDR3 contains 15 residues. CDR1 is SGHRS, CDR2 YFSETQ, per germline. With V trimmed by 5 bases and J by 2 bases, 9 bases remained unmatched. This clone has only one observation. Its antigen is undetermined.

The chain is built from TRBV5-1 and TRBJ2-5, with 7 bases lining up with TRBD1. What was sequenced was PBMCs. This receptor was obtained from a man between 25 and 39 years old in good health and CMV-seropositive. In DNA form, the CDR3 reads TGCGCCAGCAGAGAAGGGGGACAGCCACAAGAGACCCAGTACTTC. This codes for CASREGGQPQETQYF.